This TCR beta chain originates from a study of T cell responses to AZD1222 COVID-19 vaccine. Sequenced by immunoSEQ multiplex PCR; TCRdb stores in-frame clones only, minus some. In the table there are some 130,000 clones, approximately 88% of which are singletons. Germline V lookup: CDR1 MNHEY, CDR2 SVGAGI. This CDR3 is built from 14 residues. With 0 bases removed from V and 8 bases from J, the gap between germline ends came to 13 bases. As to this clone: What it binds is unknown.

Study-level points and caveats: Spike-specific TCRs gained breadth and depth after people received two AZD1222 doses. There were mostly white British donors and more females than males, and clonal diversity was possibly underestimated.

The chain uses TRBV6-5 and TRBJ1-2; no definite D call. The receptor comes from an adult in good health. The sample consisted of peripheral blood, taken on day 0 of MenACWY control vaccination. The CDR3 bases are TGTGCCAGCAGTTACTCTGGGCCGGGTCGGGGCTACACCTTC. Amino acid sequence: CASSYSGPGRGYTF.